This T cell receptor (beta chain) was sequenced in a study of regulatory dendritic cells for organ transplantation. Points from the study as a whole: Between individuals, the alloreactive memory CD8+ T cell pool differed considerably. Naive T cells showed high diversity, memory cells less, memory CD8+ least.

Allogeneic regulatory or mature dendritic cells were co-cultured for approximately 5 days with CFSE-labeled sorted T cells at 1:10. Generated by immunoSEQ multiplex PCR, the TCRdb table keeps only in-frame clones and is missing some. The sample shows 5,400 or so clones, around 74% of them seen only once. As regards this clone: The antigen remains unidentified.

CDR3 length: 13 amino acids. Germline CDR1 and CDR2: ENHRY and SYGVKD. The V end lost 8 bases, the J end lost 0 bases, and 10 bases lay between the germline ends. This rearrangement joins TRBV10-3 to TRBJ1-1; D unclear. The sample comprised memory CD8+ T cells from blood cultured with regulatory dendritic cells. Subset indicated: CD45RO+ memory T cells. The clonotype originates from a human donor in good health. The CDR3 loop reads CAISSPMNTEAFF. CDR3 in DNA: TGTGCCATCTCGTCTCCTATGAACACTGAAGCTTTCTTT.